Reported below is one TCR beta chain. These data are taken from a study of blood T cell repertoires in COVID-19. Original data processing: Amplified reference gene primers provided the basis for estimating nucleated cell counts. The assay was immunoSEQ multiplex PCR, and TCRdb's table has in-frame clones only and misses some. That table supplies the V and J calls and clone size; D and trimming were determined from the DNA. The table has 280,000 or so clones, roughly 90% seen once. The junction had 8 bases not matched to a gene; V was cut back by 9 bases and J by 7 bases. The CDR3 is 12 residues long. CDR1 and CDR2 from the germline V gene are LNHDA and SQIVND (reference sequence). Clinical histories supplied by participants themselves formed the basis of cohort assignment.

The sequencing input was PBMCs or T cells enriched from blood (not recorded which). This chain links TRBV19 with TRBJ1-1; 7 bases agree with TRBD1. The clonotype originates from a woman under 30 with acute COVID-19. The CDR3 sequence: CARGTVTIEAFF. The CDR3 DNA follows: TGTGCCAGGGGGACAGTAACTATTGAAGCTTTCTTT. The variable domain in full, with the rest retrieved from reference TRBV19 and TRBJ1-1, is DGGITQSPKYLFRKEGQNVTLSCEQNLNHDAMYWYRQDPGQGLRLIYYSQIVNDFQKGDIAEGYSVSREKKESFPLTVTSAQKNPTAFYLCARGTVTIEAFFGQGTRLTVV.